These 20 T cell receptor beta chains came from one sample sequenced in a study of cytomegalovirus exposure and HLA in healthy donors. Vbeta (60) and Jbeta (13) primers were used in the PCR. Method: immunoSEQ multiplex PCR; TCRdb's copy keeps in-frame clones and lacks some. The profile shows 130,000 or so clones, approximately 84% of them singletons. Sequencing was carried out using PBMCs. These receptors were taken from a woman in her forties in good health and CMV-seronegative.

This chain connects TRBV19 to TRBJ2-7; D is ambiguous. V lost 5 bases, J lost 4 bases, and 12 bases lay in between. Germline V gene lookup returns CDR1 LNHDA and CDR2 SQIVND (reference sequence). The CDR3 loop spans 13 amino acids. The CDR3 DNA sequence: TGTGCCAGTAGTTCCCTCGGTTCTTACGAGCAGTACTTC. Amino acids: CASSSLGSYEQYF.

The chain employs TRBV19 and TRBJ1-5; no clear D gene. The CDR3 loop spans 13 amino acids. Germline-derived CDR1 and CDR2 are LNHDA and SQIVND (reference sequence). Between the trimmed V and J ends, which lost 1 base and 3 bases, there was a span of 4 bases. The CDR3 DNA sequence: TGTGCCAGTAGTATAGCCTACAATCAGCCCCAGCATTTT. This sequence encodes CASSIAYNQPQHF.

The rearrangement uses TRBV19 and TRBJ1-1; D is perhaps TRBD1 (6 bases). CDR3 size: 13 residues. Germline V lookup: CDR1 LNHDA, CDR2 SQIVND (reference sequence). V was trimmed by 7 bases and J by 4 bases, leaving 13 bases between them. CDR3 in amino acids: CASIREQGTEAFF. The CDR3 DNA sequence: TGTGCCAGTATCAGGGAACAGGGCACTGAAGCTTTCTTT.

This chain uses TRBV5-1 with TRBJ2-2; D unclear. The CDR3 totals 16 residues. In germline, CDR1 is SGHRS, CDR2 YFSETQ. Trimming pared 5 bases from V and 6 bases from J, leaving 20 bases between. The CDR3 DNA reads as TGCGCCAGCAGTTTTTCCCTACTTAGCAACTCCGGGGAGCTGTTTTTT. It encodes CASSFSLLSNSGELFF.

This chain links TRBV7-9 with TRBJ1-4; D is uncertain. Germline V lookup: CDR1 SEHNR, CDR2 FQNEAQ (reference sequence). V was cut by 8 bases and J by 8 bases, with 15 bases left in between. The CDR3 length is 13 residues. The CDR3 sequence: CASFRGVGEKLFF. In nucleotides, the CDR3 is TGTGCCAGCTTCCGGGGAGTCGGGGAAAAACTGTTTTTT.

The DNA for the CDR3 is TGCGCCAGCAGCCAAGCTCACAGGGGATCAGGGCAGCCCCAGCATTTT. Protein sequence: CASSQAHRGSGQPQHF. V and J are TRBV4-3 and TRBJ1-5; TRBD1 aligns across 7 bases. The V gene's germline CDR1 is LGHNA and CDR2 YSLEER. This CDR3 is 16 amino acids long. V was clipped by 1 base and J by 7 bases; unmatched bases: 10.

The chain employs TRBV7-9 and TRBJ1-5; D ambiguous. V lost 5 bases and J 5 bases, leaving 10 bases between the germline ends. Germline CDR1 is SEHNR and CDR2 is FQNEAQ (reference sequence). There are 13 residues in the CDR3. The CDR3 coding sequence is TGTGCCAGCAGCCCAGACACTTATCAGCCCCAGCATTTT. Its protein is CASSPDTYQPQHF.

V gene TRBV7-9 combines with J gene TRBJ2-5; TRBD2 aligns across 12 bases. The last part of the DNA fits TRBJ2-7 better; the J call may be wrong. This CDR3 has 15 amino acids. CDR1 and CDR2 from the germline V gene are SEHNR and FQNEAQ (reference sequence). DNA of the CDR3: TGTGCCAGCAGCTACCGGACTAGCGGGACGTACGAGCAGTACTTC. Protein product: CASSYRTSGTYEQYF.

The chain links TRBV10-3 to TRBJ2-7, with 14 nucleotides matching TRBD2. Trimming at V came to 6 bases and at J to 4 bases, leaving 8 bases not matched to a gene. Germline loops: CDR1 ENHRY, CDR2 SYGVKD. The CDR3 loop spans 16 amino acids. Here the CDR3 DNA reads TGTGCCATCAGGGGGACTAGCGGGAGAGGCAGTTACGAGCAGTACTTC. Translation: CAIRGTSGRGSYEQYF.

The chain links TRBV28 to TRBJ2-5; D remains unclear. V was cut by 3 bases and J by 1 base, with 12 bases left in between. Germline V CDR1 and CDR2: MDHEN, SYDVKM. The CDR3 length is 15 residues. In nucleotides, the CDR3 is TGTGCCAGCAGTTTTCTCCAGATGATCCAAGAGACCCAGTACTTC. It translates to CASSFLQMIQETQYF.

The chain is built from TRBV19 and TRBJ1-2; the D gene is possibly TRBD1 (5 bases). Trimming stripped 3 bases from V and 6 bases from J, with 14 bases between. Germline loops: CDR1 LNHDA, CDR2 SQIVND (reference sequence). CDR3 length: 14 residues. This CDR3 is CASSIPRVKDGYTF. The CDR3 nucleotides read TGTGCCAGTAGTATCCCCAGGGTCAAGGATGGCTACACCTTC.

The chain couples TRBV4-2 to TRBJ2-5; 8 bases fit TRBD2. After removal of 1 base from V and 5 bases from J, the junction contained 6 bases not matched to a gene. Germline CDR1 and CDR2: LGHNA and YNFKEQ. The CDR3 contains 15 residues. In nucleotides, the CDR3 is TGTGCCAGCAGCCAAGGGTTCGGGAGGGAGGAGACCCAGTACTTC. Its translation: CASSQGFGREETQYF.

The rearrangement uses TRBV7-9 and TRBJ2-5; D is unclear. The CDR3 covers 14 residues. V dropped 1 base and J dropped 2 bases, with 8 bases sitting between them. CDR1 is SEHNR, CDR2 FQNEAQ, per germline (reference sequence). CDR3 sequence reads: CASSLVTRQETQYF. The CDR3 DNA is TGTGCCAGCAGCTTAGTCACCAGACAAGAGACCCAGTACTTC.

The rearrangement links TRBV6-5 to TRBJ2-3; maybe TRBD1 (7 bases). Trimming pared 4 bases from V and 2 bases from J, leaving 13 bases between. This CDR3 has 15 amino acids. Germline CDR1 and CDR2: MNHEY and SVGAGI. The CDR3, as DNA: TGTGCCAGCAGTTCGGGGGACAGCAACACAGATACGCAGTATTTT. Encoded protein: CASSSGDSNTDTQYF.

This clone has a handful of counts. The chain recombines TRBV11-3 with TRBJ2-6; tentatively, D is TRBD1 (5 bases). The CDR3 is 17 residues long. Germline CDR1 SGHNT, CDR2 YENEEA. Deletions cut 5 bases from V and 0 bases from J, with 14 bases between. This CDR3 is CASSGVQGISGANVLTF. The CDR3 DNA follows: TGTGCCAGCAGCGGGGTGCAGGGAATCTCTGGGGCCAACGTCCTGACTTTC. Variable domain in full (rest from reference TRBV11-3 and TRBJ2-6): EAGVVQSPRYKIIEKKQPVAFWCNPISGHNTLYWYLQNLGQGPELLIRYENEEAVDDSQLPKDRFSAERLKGVDSTLKIQPAELGDSAVYLCASSGVQGISGANVLTFGAGSRLTVL.

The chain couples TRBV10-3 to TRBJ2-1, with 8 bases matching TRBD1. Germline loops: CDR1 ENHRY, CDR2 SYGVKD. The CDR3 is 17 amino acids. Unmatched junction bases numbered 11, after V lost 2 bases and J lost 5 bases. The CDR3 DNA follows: TGTGCCATCAGTGAGCCAGACAGGGGACGTCTACACAATGAGCAGTTCTTC. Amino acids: CAISEPDRGRLHNEQFF.

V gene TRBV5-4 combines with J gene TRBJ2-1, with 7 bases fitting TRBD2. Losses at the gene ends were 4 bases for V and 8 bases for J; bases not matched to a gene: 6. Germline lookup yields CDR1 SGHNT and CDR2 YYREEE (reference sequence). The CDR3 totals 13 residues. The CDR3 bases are TGTGCCAGCAGCGAGGCCCGGGAGGATGAGCAGTTCTTC. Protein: CASSEAREDEQFF.

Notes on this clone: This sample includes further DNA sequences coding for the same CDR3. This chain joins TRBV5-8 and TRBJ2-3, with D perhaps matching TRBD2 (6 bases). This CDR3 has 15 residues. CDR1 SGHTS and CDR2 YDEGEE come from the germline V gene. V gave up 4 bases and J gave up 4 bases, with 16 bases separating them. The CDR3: CASSGGLAGSDTQYF. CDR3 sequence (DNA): TGTGCCAGCAGCGGAGGACTGGCGGGATCAGATACGCAGTATTTT.

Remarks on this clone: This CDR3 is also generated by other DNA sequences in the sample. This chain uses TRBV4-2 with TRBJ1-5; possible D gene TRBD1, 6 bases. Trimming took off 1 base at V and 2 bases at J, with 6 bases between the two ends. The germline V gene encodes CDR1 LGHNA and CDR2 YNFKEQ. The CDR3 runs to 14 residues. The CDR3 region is CASSQGTGNQPQHF. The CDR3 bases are TGTGCCAGCAGCCAAGGGACAGGCAATCAGCCCCAGCATTTT.

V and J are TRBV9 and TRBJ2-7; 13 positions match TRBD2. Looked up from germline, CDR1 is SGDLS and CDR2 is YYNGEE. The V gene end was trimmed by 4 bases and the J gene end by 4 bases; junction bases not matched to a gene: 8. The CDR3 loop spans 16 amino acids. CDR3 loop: CASSPRTSGSWYEQYF. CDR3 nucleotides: TGTGCCAGCAGCCCCCGGACTAGCGGGAGTTGGTACGAGCAGTACTTC.